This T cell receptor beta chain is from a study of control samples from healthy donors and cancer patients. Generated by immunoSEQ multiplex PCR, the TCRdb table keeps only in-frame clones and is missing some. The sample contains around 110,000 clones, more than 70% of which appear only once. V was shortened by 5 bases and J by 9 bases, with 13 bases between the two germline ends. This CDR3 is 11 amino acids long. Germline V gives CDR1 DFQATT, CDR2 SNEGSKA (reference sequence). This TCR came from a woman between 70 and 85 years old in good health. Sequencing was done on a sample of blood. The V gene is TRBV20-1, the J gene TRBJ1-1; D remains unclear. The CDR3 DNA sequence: TGCAGTGCTCAGAACGGCAGGAAAGCTTTCTTT. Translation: CSAQNGRKAFF.